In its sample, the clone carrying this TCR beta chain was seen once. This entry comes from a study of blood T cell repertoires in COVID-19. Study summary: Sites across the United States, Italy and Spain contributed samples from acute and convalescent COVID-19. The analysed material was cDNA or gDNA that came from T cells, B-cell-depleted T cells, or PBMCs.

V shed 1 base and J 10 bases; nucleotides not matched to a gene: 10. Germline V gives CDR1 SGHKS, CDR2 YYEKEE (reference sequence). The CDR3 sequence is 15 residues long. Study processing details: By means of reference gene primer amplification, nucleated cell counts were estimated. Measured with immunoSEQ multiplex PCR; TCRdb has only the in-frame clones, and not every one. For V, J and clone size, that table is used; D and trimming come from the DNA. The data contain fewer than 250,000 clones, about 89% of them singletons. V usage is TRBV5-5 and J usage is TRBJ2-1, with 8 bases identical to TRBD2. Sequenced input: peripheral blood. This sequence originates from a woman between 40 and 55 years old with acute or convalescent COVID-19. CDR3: CASSLFGGVPGEQFF. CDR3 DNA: TGTGCCAGCAGCTTGTTCGGGGGGGTTCCCGGGGAGCAGTTCTTC.